What follows are 20 T cell receptor beta chains derived from one specimen sequenced in a study of cytomegalovirus exposure and HLA in healthy donors. The PCR ran on 60 Vbeta and 13 Jbeta primers. The protocol was immunoSEQ multiplex PCR, while the TCRdb copy is restricted to in-frame clones and leaves out a portion. The table lists 150,000 to 200,000 clones, with 2.1% in the top ten. Sequencing input: PBMCs. These receptor sequences come from a man aged 30 to 39 in good health and CMV-seronegative.

The chain employs TRBV18 and TRBJ2-5; tentative D call: TRBD2 (5 bases). Germline V lookup: CDR1 KGHSH, CDR2 LQKENI. The CDR3 has 13 residues. V was pared by 3 bases and J by 3 bases, with 8 bases between. The CDR3 here is CASSPPGKETQYF. As DNA, the CDR3 is TGTGCCAGCTCACCGCCGGGGAAAGAGACCCAGTACTTC.

V and J are TRBV18 and TRBJ1-3; D gene ambiguous. Germline CDR1 is KGHSH and CDR2 is LQKENI. CDR3 length: 16 amino acids. V was cut by 6 bases and J by 0 bases, with 15 bases left in between. This CDR3 reads CASSGVGRSSGNTIYF. The DNA of the CDR3 is TGTGCCAGCTCCGGGGTAGGACGGTCCTCTGGAAACACCATATATTTT.

The chain employs TRBV6-5 and TRBJ1-1, with D tentatively TRBD1 (5 bases). The CDR3 has 14 residues. Germline V lookup: CDR1 MNHEY, CDR2 SVGAGI. Trimming shortened V by 2 bases and J by 5 bases, and 12 bases separated the two germline ends. The chain's CDR3 is CASSYASGATEAFF. Written as DNA, the CDR3 is TGTGCCAGCAGTTACGCGAGCGGGGCAACTGAAGCTTTCTTT.

The chain joins TRBV30 to TRBJ2-1; D not resolved. Germline CDR1 is GTSNPN and CDR2 is SVGIG (reference sequence). The V end lost 2 bases, the J end lost 5 bases, and 13 bases lay between the germline ends. The CDR3 is made up of 14 amino acids. The chain's CDR3 is CAWSMLLADNEQFF. As DNA, the CDR3 is TGTGCCTGGAGTATGCTCCTTGCGGACAATGAGCAGTTCTTC.

The chain recombines TRBV5-4 with TRBJ2-4; maybe TRBD2 (6 bases). Deletions cut 6 bases from V and 3 bases from J, with 16 bases between. CDR1 is SGHNT, CDR2 YYREEE, per germline (reference sequence). This CDR3 is 15 amino acids long. The CDR3 spells CASTFWGGGKNIQYF. The CDR3 DNA sequence: TGTGCCAGCACCTTCTGGGGAGGAGGCAAAAACATTCAGTACTTC. Complete variable domain (other parts from reference TRBV5-4 and TRBJ2-4): ETGVTQSPTHLIKTRGQQVTLRCSSQSGHNTVSWYQQALGQGPQFIFQYYREEENGRGNFPPRFSGLQFPNYSSELNVNALELDDSALYLCASTFWGGGKNIQYFGAGTRLSVL.

The chain is built from TRBV10-3 and TRBJ2-5, with TRBD1 matching over 9 bases. The V gene end was trimmed by 6 bases and the J gene end by 5 bases; junction bases not matched to a gene: 25. This CDR3 is built from 20 residues. CDR1 and CDR2 from the germline V gene are ENHRY and SYGVKD. The CDR3 sequence: CAISHPGHRGHHHLPETQYF. The CDR3 nucleotides are TGTGCCATCAGCCACCCGGGGCACAGGGGGCATCACCACCTCCCCGAGACCCAGTACTTC.

This chain links TRBV14 with TRBJ2-1; 9 nucleotides align to TRBD1. The CDR3 spans 14 residues. Trimming took 4 bases from V and 9 from J; bases not matched to a gene: 7. Looked up from germline, CDR1 is SGHDN and CDR2 is FVKESK. CDR3: CASSLRDRVGEQFF. DNA for the CDR3: TGTGCCAGCAGCCTTAGGGACAGGGTTGGTGAGCAGTTCTTC. The variable domain in full, completed from reference TRBV14 and TRBJ2-1, reads EAGVTQFPSHSVIEKGQTVTLRCDPISGHDNLYWYRRVMGKEIKFLLHFVKESKQDESGMPNNRFLAERTGGTYSTLKVQPAELEDSGVYFCASSLRDRVGEQFFGPGTRLTVL.

The chain joins TRBV18 to TRBJ2-7; 7 nucleotides line up with TRBD1. The V gene end was trimmed by 5 bases and the J gene end by 2 bases; junction bases not matched to a gene: 9. Germline CDR1 is KGHSH and CDR2 is LQKENI. This CDR3 contains 15 residues. The CDR3 nucleotides are TGTGCCAGCTCAAAGCGACAGGGACCCCCCTACGAGCAGTACTTC. Translating gives CASSKRQGPPYEQYF.

This chain joins TRBV5-1 and TRBJ1-1, with D maybe TRBD1 (6 bases). Germline V gives CDR1 SGHRS, CDR2 YFSETQ. The ends were cut back, 1 base at V and 2 bases at J, with 9 bases in the middle. CDR3 size: 14 residues. The CDR3 spells CASSLQGPNTEAFF. In DNA form, the CDR3 reads TGCGCCAGCAGCTTGCAGGGGCCCAACACTGAAGCTTTCTTT.

The genes are TRBV19 and TRBJ2-1, with 12 nucleotides matching TRBD2. The germline V gene has CDR1 LNHDA and CDR2 SQIVND (reference sequence). The junction had 8 bases not matched to a gene; V was cut back by 0 bases and J by 8 bases. This CDR3 is 17 amino acids long. The CDR3 DNA reads TGTGCCAGTAGTATAGATCTAGCGGGAGGGGGTGAGGATGAGCAGTTCTTC. Protein: CASSIDLAGGGEDEQFF.

CDR3 nucleotide sequence: TGTGCCAGCAGTTACTCGGGGACTAGCGTAACTTACGAGCAGTACTTC. Residues: CASSYSGTSVTYEQYF. V and J are TRBV6-6 and TRBJ2-7, with TRBD2 identical over 10 bases. The V and J ends lost 0 bases and 4 bases, in that order; junction bases with no gene match: 6. The CDR3 extends over 16 amino acids. Germline CDR1 reads MNHNY; CDR2 reads SVGAGI (reference sequence).

This chain connects TRBV5-1 to TRBJ2-2; 9 nucleotides align to TRBD1. The trim removed 4 bases at V and 4 bases at J, leaving 2 bases unmatched. The CDR3 covers 14 residues. Germline V gene lookup returns CDR1 SGHRS and CDR2 YFSETQ. CDR3 sequence (DNA): TGCGCCAGCAGCCGGGACAGGGCCACCGGGGAGCTGTTTTTT. Translated, it gives CASSRDRATGELFF.

CDR3 DNA sequence: TGTGCCAGCACCAACCACGGAGGCTCCTACGAGCAGTACTTC. Translating it yields CASTNHGGSYEQYF. The chain combines TRBV7-2 with TRBJ2-7; possible D gene TRBD2, 5 bases. CDR3 length: 14 amino acids. Germline V gene data show CDR1 as SGHTA and CDR2 as FQGNSA. The germline V and J ends were trimmed by 7 bases and 0 bases, with 13 bases remaining between them.

V and J are TRBV7-7 and TRBJ2-1; TRBD2 aligns across 13 bases. From germline, CDR1 is SSHAT and CDR2 FNYEAQ (reference sequence). Unmatched junction bases numbered 3, after V lost 5 bases and J lost 5 bases. The CDR3 length is 15 residues. CDR3 coding DNA: TGTGCCAGCAGCATAGGGACTAGCGGGGACAATGAGCAGTTCTTC. This sequence encodes CASSIGTSGDNEQFF.

The chain is built from TRBV27 and TRBJ1-2; 7 bases are shared with TRBD1. The germline CDR1 and CDR2 sequences are MNHEY and SMNVEV (reference sequence). The CDR3 has 15 amino acids. V shed 5 bases, J shed 4 bases, and the junction held 10 bases outside the gene matches. CDR3 loop: CASSPRPGQIYGYTF. The CDR3, as DNA: TGTGCCAGCAGTCCCCGACCGGGACAGATCTATGGCTACACCTTC.

This rearrangement joins TRBV7-8 to TRBJ2-7, with a possible D match to TRBD2 (5 bases). Germline CDR1 reads SGHVS; CDR2 reads FQNEAQ. The CDR3 covers 15 residues. Between the trimmed V and J ends, which lost 5 bases and 6 bases, there was a span of 20 bases. The CDR3 loop is CASSLPASRPGEQYF. CDR3 bases: TGTGCCAGCAGCCTCCCGGCTAGCCGCCCCGGCGAGCAGTACTTC.

The J gene is TRBJ2-5, the V gene TRBV2; tentative D call: TRBD2 (6 bases). The CDR3 length is 14 residues. In germline, CDR1 is SNHLY, CDR2 FYNNEI. The V end was cut by 5 bases, the J end by 4 bases, with 14 bases between. The CDR3 DNA follows: TGTGCCAGCAGTCCGCCTTCTAGCGTAGAGACCCAGTACTTC. The encoded protein is CASSPPSSVETQYF.

The chain carries TRBV5-1 and TRBJ1-1; the D gene is possibly TRBD1 (5 bases). Trimming shortened V by 0 bases and J by 5 bases, and 14 bases separated the two germline ends. The germline gives CDR1 SGHRS, CDR2 YFSETQ. This CDR3 spans 15 amino acids. The CDR3 loop reads CASSLAGGGSTEAFF. The CDR3 DNA follows: TGCGCCAGCAGCTTGGCCGGGGGGGGGTCAACTGAAGCTTTCTTT. Full variable domain (missing parts from reference TRBV5-1 and TRBJ1-1): KAGVTQTPRYLIKTRGQQVTLSCSPISGHRSVSWYQQTPGQGLQFLFEYFSETQRNKGNFPGRFSGRQFSNSRSEMNVSTLELGDSALYLCASSLAGGGSTEAFFGQGTRLTVV.

V and J are TRBV25-1 and TRBJ2-3; 10 nucleotides line up with TRBD2. V dropped 3 bases and J dropped 0; count of bases not matched to a gene: 3. Germline-derived CDR1 and CDR2 are MGHDK and SYGVNS. This CDR3 is built from 16 residues. The CDR3 DNA follows: TGTGCCAGCAGTGAGATACTAGCGGGAAGCACAGATACGCAGTATTTT. It encodes CASSEILAGSTDTQYF.

The J gene is TRBJ1-1, the V gene TRBV5-4, with TRBD1 as a possible D gene (6 bases). The CDR3 contains 14 residues. Germline V gene data show CDR1 as SGHNT and CDR2 as YYREEE (reference sequence). The V and J ends lost 1 base and 3 bases respectively, with 10 bases between them. CDR3 nucleotides: TGTGCCAGCAGCTTGTCAGGGGTCGACACTGAAGCTTTCTTT. Residues: CASSLSGVDTEAFF.